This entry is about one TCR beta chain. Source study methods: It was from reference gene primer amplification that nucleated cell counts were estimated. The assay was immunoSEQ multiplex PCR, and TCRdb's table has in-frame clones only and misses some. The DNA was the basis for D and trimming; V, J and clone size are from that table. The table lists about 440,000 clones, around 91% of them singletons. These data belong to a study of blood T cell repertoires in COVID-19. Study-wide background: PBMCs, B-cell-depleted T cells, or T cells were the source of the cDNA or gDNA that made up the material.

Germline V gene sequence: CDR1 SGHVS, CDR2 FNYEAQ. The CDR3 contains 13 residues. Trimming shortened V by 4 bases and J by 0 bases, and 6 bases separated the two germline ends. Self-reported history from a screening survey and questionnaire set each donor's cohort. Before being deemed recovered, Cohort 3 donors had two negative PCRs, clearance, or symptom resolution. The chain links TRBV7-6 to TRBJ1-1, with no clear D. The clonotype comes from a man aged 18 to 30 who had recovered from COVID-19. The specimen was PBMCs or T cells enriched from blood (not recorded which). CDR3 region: CASSSEMNTEAFF. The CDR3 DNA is TGTGCCAGCAGCTCCGAGATGAACACTGAAGCTTTCTTT.